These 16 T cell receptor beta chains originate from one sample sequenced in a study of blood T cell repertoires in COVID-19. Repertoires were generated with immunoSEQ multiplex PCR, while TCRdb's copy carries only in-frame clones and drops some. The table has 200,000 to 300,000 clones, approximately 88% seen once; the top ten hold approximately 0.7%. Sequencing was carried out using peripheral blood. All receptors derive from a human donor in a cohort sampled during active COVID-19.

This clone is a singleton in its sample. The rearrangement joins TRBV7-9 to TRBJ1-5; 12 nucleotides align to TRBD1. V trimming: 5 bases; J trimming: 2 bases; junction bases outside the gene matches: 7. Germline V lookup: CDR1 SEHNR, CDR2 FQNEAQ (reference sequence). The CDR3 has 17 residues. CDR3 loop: CASSQGQGAGGNQPQHF. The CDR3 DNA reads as TGTGCCAGCAGCCAGGGACAGGGGGCAGGGGGCAATCAGCCCCAGCATTTT. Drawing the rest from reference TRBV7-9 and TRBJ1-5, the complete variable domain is DTGVSQNPRHKITKRGQNVTFRCDPISEHNRLYWYRQTLGQGPEFLTYFQNEAQLEKSRLLSDRFSAERPKGSFSTLEIQRTEQGDSAMYLCASSQGQGAGGNQPQHFGDGTRLSIL.

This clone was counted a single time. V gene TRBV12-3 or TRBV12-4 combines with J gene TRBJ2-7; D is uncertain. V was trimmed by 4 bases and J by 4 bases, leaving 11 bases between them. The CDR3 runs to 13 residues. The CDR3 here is CASSYMQFYEQYF. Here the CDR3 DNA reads TGTGCCAGCAGTTATATGCAGTTTTACGAGCAGTACTTC.

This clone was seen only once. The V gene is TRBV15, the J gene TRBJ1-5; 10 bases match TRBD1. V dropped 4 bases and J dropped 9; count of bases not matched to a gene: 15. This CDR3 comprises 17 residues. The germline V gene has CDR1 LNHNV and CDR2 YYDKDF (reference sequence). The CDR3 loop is CATSNPRSGTGARPQHF. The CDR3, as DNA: TGTGCCACCAGCAACCCACGCTCCGGGACAGGGGCCCGGCCCCAGCATTTT.

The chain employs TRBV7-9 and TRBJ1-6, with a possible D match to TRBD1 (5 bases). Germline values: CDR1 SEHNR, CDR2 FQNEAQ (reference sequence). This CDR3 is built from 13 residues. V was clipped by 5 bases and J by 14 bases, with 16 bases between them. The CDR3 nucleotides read TGTGCCAGCAGCCCATTGGGGGGGGGATCCCTCCACTTT. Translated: CASSPLGGGSLHF.

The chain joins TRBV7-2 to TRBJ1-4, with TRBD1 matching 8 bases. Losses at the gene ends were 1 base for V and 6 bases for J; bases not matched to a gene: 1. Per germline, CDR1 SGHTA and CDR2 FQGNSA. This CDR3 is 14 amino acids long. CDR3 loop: CASSLEQGDEKLFF. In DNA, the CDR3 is TGTGCCAGCAGCTTAGAACAGGGGGATGAAAAACTGTTTTTT.

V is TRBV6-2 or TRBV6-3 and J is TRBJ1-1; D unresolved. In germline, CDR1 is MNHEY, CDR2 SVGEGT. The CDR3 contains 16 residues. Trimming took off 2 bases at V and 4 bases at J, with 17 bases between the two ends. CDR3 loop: CASSYPGRSRGTEAFF. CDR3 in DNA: TGTGCCAGCAGTTACCCGGGTAGATCTCGGGGCACTGAAGCTTTCTTT.

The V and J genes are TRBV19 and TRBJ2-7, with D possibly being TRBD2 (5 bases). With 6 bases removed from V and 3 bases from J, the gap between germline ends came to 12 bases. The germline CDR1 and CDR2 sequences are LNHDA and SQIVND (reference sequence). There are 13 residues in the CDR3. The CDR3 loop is CASRAVTNYEQYF. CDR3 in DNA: TGTGCCAGTAGAGCGGTCACTAACTACGAGCAGTACTTC.

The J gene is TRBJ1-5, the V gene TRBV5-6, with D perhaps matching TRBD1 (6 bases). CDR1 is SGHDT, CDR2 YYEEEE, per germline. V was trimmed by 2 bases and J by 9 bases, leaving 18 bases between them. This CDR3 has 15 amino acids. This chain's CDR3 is CASSLGGTTFLPQHF. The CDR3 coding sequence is TGTGCCAGCAGCTTAGGGGGGACTACTTTTCTGCCCCAGCATTTT.

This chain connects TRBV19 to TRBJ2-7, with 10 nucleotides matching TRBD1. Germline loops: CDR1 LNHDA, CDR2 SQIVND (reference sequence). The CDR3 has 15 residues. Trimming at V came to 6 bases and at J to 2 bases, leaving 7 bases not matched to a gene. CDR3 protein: CASSYRDRGTYEQYF. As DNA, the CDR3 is TGTGCCAGTAGCTACCGGGACAGGGGCACCTACGAGCAGTACTTC.

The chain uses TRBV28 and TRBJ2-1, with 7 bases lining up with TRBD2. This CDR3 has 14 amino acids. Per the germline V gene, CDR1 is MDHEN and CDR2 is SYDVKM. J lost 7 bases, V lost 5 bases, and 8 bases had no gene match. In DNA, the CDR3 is TGTGCCAGCAGTCGTAGCGGAGCGGGGAATGAGCAGTTCTTC. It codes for CASSRSGAGNEQFF.

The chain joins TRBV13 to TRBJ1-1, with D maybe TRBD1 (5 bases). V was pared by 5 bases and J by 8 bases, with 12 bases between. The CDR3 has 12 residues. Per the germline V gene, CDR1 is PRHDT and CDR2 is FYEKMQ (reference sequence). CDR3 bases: TGTGCCAGCAGCGTCTCCAGGGTAGAAGCTTTCTTT. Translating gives CASSVSRVEAFF.

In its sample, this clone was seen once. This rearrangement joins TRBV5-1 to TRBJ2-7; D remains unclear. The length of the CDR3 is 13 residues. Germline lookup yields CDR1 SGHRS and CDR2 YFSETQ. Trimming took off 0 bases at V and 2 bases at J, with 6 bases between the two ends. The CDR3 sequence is CASSLAFAYEQYF. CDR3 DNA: TGCGCCAGCAGCTTGGCCTTTGCCTACGAGCAGTACTTC.

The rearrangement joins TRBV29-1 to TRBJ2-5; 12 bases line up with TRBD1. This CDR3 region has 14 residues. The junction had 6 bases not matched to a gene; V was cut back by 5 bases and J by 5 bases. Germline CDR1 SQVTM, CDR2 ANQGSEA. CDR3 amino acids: CSVSGTGGWETQYF. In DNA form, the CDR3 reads TGCAGCGTTTCTGGGACAGGGGGCTGGGAGACCCAGTACTTC.

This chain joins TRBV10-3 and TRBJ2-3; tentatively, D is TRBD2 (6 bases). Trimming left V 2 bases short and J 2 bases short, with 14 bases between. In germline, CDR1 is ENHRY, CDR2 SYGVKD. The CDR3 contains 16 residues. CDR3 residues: CAISEGGSGHTDTQYF. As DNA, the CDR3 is TGTGCCATCAGTGAGGGAGGTAGCGGCCACACAGATACGCAGTATTTT.

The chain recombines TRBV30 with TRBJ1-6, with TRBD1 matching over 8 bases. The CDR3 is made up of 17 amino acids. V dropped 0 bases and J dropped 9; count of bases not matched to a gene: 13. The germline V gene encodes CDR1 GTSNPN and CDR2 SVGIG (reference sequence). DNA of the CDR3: TGTGCCTGGAGTGTACCACAGTGGGCAGGGGGCCTTTCACCCCTCCACTTT. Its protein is CAWSVPQWAGGLSPLHF. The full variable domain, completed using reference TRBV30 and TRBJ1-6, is SQTIHQWPATLVQPVGSPLSLECTVEGTSNPNLYWYRQAAGRGLQLLFYSVGIGQISSEVPQNLSASRPQDRQFILSSKKLLLSDSGFYLCAWSVPQWAGGLSPLHFGNGTRLTVT.

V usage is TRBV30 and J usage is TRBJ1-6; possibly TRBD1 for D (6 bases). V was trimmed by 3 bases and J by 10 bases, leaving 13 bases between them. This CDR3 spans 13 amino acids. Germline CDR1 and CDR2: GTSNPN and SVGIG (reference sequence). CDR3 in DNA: TGTGCCTGGAGCAGGGGTGACGGATCACCCCTCCACTTT. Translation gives CAWSRGDGSPLHF.